What follows are 23 T cell receptor beta chains derived from one specimen sequenced in a study of OX40 agonist ivuxolimab in advanced cancers. Repertoires were generated with immunoSEQ multiplex PCR, while TCRdb's copy carries only in-frame clones and drops some. The sample shows around 50,000 clones, 88% of them seen only once. The source material was CD4+ or CD8+ T cells sorted from blood, sampled in a trial of the OX40 agonist ivuxolimab. The origin of the receptors is an adult with an advanced solid tumor such as melanoma, head and neck, liver or kidney cancer.

With regard to this clone: A read error may produce the germline difference seen at one junction end. This sequence joins TRBV7-7 and TRBJ1-1; possibly TRBD1 for D (5 bases). This CDR3 spans 13 amino acids. Looked up from germline, CDR1 is SSHAT and CDR2 is FNYEAQ (reference sequence). This chain's CDR3 is CASSPGPNTEAFF. As DNA, the CDR3 is TGTGCTAGCAGCCCGGGACCAAACACTGAAGCTTTCTTT.

The rearrangement joins TRBV19 to TRBJ2-5; D is tentatively TRBD1 or TRBD2 (7 bases each). There are 16 residues in the CDR3. The germline gives CDR1 LNHDA, CDR2 SQIVND (reference sequence). V was pared by 3 bases and J by 3 bases, with 17 bases between. The CDR3 DNA reads TGTGCCAGTAGTATGACAGGGAGGGGTGGAGAAGAGACCCAGTACTTC. This gives the protein CASSMTGRGGEETQYF. Variable domain in full (rest from reference TRBV19 and TRBJ2-5): DGGITQSPKYLFRKEGQNVTLSCEQNLNHDAMYWYRQDPGQGLRLIYYSQIVNDFQKGDIAEGYSVSREKKESFPLTVTSAQKNPTAFYLCASSMTGRGGEETQYFGPGTRLLVL.

The chain carries TRBV11-3 and TRBJ2-1; 11 nucleotides agree with TRBD1. J was trimmed by 8 bases and V by 6 bases; bases with no gene match: 3. This CDR3 comprises 13 residues. The germline CDR1 and CDR2 sequences are SGHNT and YENEEA. The CDR3 here is CASRGQGVDEQFF. CDR3 nucleotide sequence: TGTGCCAGCAGGGGACAGGGGGTCGATGAGCAGTTCTTC. Combining the CDR3 with reference TRBV11-3 and TRBJ2-1 gives the whole variable domain EAGVVQSPRYKIIEKKQPVAFWCNPISGHNTLYWYLQNLGQGPELLIRYENEEAVDDSQLPKDRFSAERLKGVDSTLKIQPAELGDSAVYLCASRGQGVDEQFFGPGTRLTVL.

This clone was picked up a small number of times. The chain carries TRBV5-1 and TRBJ2-7; a possible D gene is TRBD1 (6 bases). There are 11 residues in the CDR3. Germline V gives CDR1 SGHRS, CDR2 YFSETQ. The ends were cut back, 8 bases at V and 6 bases at J, with 12 bases in the middle. This chain's CDR3 is CASRQEAEQYF. As DNA, the CDR3 is TGCGCCAGTCGACAGGAGGCCGAGCAGTACTTC. Full variable domain (remainder filled in from reference TRBV5-1 and TRBJ2-7): KAGVTQTPRYLIKTRGQQVTLSCSPISGHRSVSWYQQTPGQGLQFLFEYFSETQRNKGNFPGRFSGRQFSNSRSEMNVSTLELGDSALYLCASRQEAEQYFGPGTRLTVT.

The chain employs TRBV10-3 and TRBJ2-3; 11 bases agree with TRBD1. Losses at the gene ends were 2 bases for V and 1 base for J; bases not matched to a gene: 8. The CDR3 totals 18 residues. Germline V gene sequence: CDR1 ENHRY, CDR2 SYGVKD. The CDR3 region has the DNA TGTGCCATCAGTGAGACCACATGGACAGGGGGCGGCACAGATACGCAGTATTTT. It specifies CAISETTWTGGGTDTQYF.

The chain recombines TRBV28 with TRBJ1-1, with TRBD1 identical over 8 bases. CDR1 is MDHEN, CDR2 SYDVKM, per germline. The CDR3 runs to 15 residues. Germline trimming cut 5 bases from V and 3 bases from J; bases unmatched to any gene: 8. The chain's CDR3 is CASSAPQGAYTEAFF. For the CDR3, the DNA is TGTGCCAGCAGTGCCCCCCAGGGGGCTTACACTGAAGCTTTCTTT.

This chain uses TRBV5-1 with TRBJ1-5; D is ambiguous. Germline V gene sequence: CDR1 SGHRS, CDR2 YFSETQ. Trimming stripped 4 bases from V and 8 bases from J, with 19 bases between. This CDR3 contains 15 residues. As DNA, the CDR3 is TGCGCCAGCAGCCCGGGCCCTAGAGGGATTGAGCCCCAGCATTTT. Its protein product is CASSPGPRGIEPQHF.

The chain has TRBV6-5 and TRBJ2-5; D unresolved. The V end was cut by 5 bases, the J end by 1 base, with 11 bases between. The CDR3 runs to 14 residues. CDR1 and CDR2 from the germline V gene are MNHEY and SVGAGI. CDR3 in DNA: TGTGCCAGCAGTCCCGTTTTGGGCCAAGAGACCCAGTACTTC. Translation gives CASSPVLGQETQYF.

The chain joins TRBV6-6 to TRBJ2-5; D possibly corresponds to TRBD1 (6 bases). V lost 5 bases and J lost 2, with 9 bases in between. The CDR3 runs to 13 residues. The germline V gene encodes CDR1 MNHNY and CDR2 SVGAGI (reference sequence). The CDR3, as DNA: TGTGCCAGCAGTCCCCAGGGGCAAGAGACCCAGTACTTC. Translated: CASSPQGQETQYF.

This clone has just a few counts. V gene TRBV7-8 combines with J gene TRBJ2-1, with 11 positions matching TRBD2. The germline gives CDR1 SGHVS, CDR2 FQNEAQ. The CDR3 covers 16 residues. J gave up 3 bases and V 5 bases, and 6 bases lay outside the gene matches. The CDR3 region has the DNA TGTGCCAGCAGCCGTGGGACTAGCGGATTCTACAATGAGCAGTTCTTC. This gives the protein CASSRGTSGFYNEQFF.

The chain has TRBV4-1 and TRBJ2-5, with 16 bases matching TRBD2. Germline V gives CDR1 MGHRA, CDR2 YSYEKL. The CDR3 is 19 amino acids. Trimming cost V 3 bases and J 4 bases; bases outside gene matches: 11. The CDR3 DNA sequence: TGCGCCAGCAGCCACACTCCGGGACTAGCGGGAGGGTCTTTAGAGACCCAGTACTTC. Protein sequence: CASSHTPGLAGGSLETQYF.

This chain links TRBV15 with TRBJ2-3; either TRBD1 or TRBD2 may fit D (6 bases each). CDR1 LNHNV and CDR2 YYDKDF come from the germline V gene (reference sequence). Deletions cut 0 bases from V and 6 bases from J, with 10 bases between. This CDR3 is built from 14 residues. DNA for the CDR3: TGTGCCACCAGCAGAGATCAGGGGAGGGATACGCAGTATTTT. This translates into CATSRDQGRDTQYF.

The V gene is TRBV10-1, the J gene TRBJ2-3; D is possibly TRBD1 (6 bases). The germline V gene has CDR1 WNHNN and CDR2 SYGVQD (reference sequence). The CDR3 covers 16 residues. Trimming removed 2 bases from V and 1 base from J, with 13 bases in between. CDR3 in amino acids: CASSEQGKGGTDTQYF. The CDR3, as DNA: TGCGCCAGCAGTGAGCAGGGAAAGGGGGGCACAGATACGCAGTATTTT.

The CDR3 loop is CALSLYSYEQYF. The CDR3 bases are TGTGCCTTGAGCCTCTACTCCTACGAGCAGTACTTC. This chain connects TRBV30 to TRBJ2-7; no definite D call. Germline assignment: CDR1 GTSNPN and CDR2 SVGIG (reference sequence). The CDR3 has 12 residues. V lost 7 bases and J lost 0, with 10 bases in between.

The chain is built from TRBV6-5 and TRBJ2-3; 8 bases fit TRBD2. CDR3 size: 14 residues. CDR1 MNHEY and CDR2 SVGAGI come from the germline V gene. The junction had 5 bases not matched to a gene; V was cut back by 6 bases and J by 3 bases. CDR3 sequence: CASSQGLGTDTQYF. CDR3 bases: TGTGCCAGCAGCCAGGGACTAGGTACAGATACGCAGTATTTT.

This chain joins TRBV7-2 and TRBJ2-3; 11 bases line up with TRBD2. The length of the CDR3 is 17 residues. V lost 3 bases and J lost 2; bases outside the gene matches: 7. Germline V lookup: CDR1 SGHTA, CDR2 FQGNSA. The CDR3 DNA follows: TGTGCCAGCAGCTTTGCCAGACTAGCGGGATACACAGATACGCAGTATTTT. The encoded protein is CASSFARLAGYTDTQYF.

The V call is TRBV10-2, the J call TRBJ2-3, with TRBD2 matching over 11 bases. The CDR3 totals 14 residues. Germline CDR1 WSHSY, CDR2 SAAADI. J gave up 1 base and V 10 bases, and 4 bases lay outside the gene matches. The CDR3 DNA follows: TGCGCCATCCGGACTAGCGGGCGCACAGATACGCAGTATTTT. Translating gives CAIRTSGRTDTQYF.

This chain connects TRBV15 to TRBJ1-1; 7 bases map to TRBD1. V lost 3 bases and J lost 11; bases outside the gene matches: 9. Per the germline V gene, CDR1 is LNHNV and CDR2 is YYDKDF (reference sequence). CDR3 length: 13 residues. The DNA of the CDR3 is TGTGCCACCAGCAGGGCCGACAGGGTTTGTGCTTTCTTT. Amino acids: CATSRADRVCAFF.

This chain connects TRBV19 to TRBJ1-2, with 7 bases identical to TRBD1. V lost 6 bases and J lost 4; bases outside the gene matches: 11. CDR1 is LNHDA and CDR2 is SQIVND in the germline V gene (reference sequence). The CDR3 sequence is 15 residues long. The CDR3 DNA is TGTGCCAGTAGGCTAGGGACGGGACAGATCTATGGCTACACCTTC. It codes for CASRLGTGQIYGYTF.

This chain links TRBV30 with TRBJ2-3; 9 bases line up with TRBD2. The germline V gene encodes CDR1 GTSNPN and CDR2 SVGIG (reference sequence). This CDR3 is 13 amino acids long. V trimming: 4 bases; J trimming: 5 bases; junction bases outside the gene matches: 4. The CDR3 bases are TGTGCCTGGAATAGCGGGAGTTTAGATACGCAGTATTTT. This translates into CAWNSGSLDTQYF.

The V and J genes are TRBV7-6 and TRBJ2-5; D perhaps matches TRBD1 (6 bases). Germline V lookup: CDR1 SGHVS, CDR2 FNYEAQ. Deletions cut 5 bases from V and 5 bases from J, with 15 bases between. The CDR3 covers 14 residues. CDR3 amino acids: CASSLGASGETQYF. CDR3 nucleotides: TGTGCCAGCAGCCTGGGGGCCTCCGGGGAGACCCAGTACTTC.

The sample holds one count of this clone. As DNA, the CDR3 is TGTGCCTGGAGTGAACAGGGAGCGGGGGGCTACACCTTC. As protein: CAWSEQGAGGYTF. J is TRBJ1-2 and V is TRBV30; D is possibly TRBD1 (6 bases). The germline V gene has CDR1 GTSNPN and CDR2 SVGIG (reference sequence). This CDR3 is 13 amino acids long. V was shortened by 1 base and J by 8 bases, with 14 bases between the two germline ends. The full variable domain, its missing parts supplied by reference TRBV30 and TRBJ1-2, is SQTIHQWPATLVQPVGSPLSLECTVEGTSNPNLYWYRQAAGRGLQLLFYSVGIGQISSEVPQNLSASRPQDRQFILSSKKLLLSDSGFYLCAWSEQGAGGYTFGSGTRLTVV.

The table lists this clone with a count of one. The V gene is TRBV5-4, the J gene TRBJ1-1, with 8 nucleotides matching TRBD1. This CDR3 has 14 residues. Germline assignment: CDR1 SGHNT and CDR2 YYREEE (reference sequence). The V and J ends lost 4 bases and 6 bases, in that order; junction bases with no gene match: 8. The CDR3 DNA reads as TGTGCCAGCAGCCCACCGGACAGGGCTGCTGAAGCTTTCTTT. Its protein product is CASSPPDRAAEAFF.